This T cell receptor (beta chain) was observed in a study of neurological immune-mediated disorders. Unsorted libraries were derived from 2 million PBMCs stored at -80 C. Template-switch 5'RACE cDNA synthesis added a 10-nucleotide unique molecular identifier. TCRdb reprocessed the 5' RACE reads with MiXCR, giving one entry per CDR3 protein. This sample has 65,000 to 90,000 distinct CDR3 sequences, with over 9% found just once. The CDR3 is 13 residues long. Trimming left V 5 bases short and J 5 bases short, with 9 bases between. Germline values: CDR1 SGHTA, CDR2 FQGNSA. This clonotype showed up many times.

The receptor was isolated from a man aged 35 to 55 in good health. V and J are TRBV7-2 and TRBJ1-4; a weak D match, TRBD1 (5 bases). Input material: PBMCs. The CDR3 DNA reads as TGTGCCAGCAGCGCGGGGGGGAATGAAAAACTGTTTTTT. Protein: CASSAGGNEKLFF.